The 23 T cell receptor beta chains reported below all come from one sample, sequenced in a study of blood T cells in healthy people across ages. Combining a sample-barcoded 5' primer with a J-beta primer mix, a second PCR ran for roughly 6 to 12 cycles. TCRdb itself ran the 5' RACE reads through MiXCR, one entry per CDR3 protein. Of roughly 1,100,000 distinct CDR3 sequences listed, 20% to 25% are singletons. This sample was also put to use in a study of T cells of mothers and their children.

Sequencing was carried out using blood. The receptors stem from a girl aged 2-15 years in good health.

This clonotype was seen only a few times. V gene TRBV20-1 combines with J gene TRBJ2-3; possibly TRBD2 for D (5 bases). V gave up 3 bases and J gave up 2 bases, with 12 bases separating them. The CDR3 consists of 14 residues. Germline V CDR1 and CDR2: DFQATT, SNEGSKA (reference sequence). CDR3 amino acids: CSASERGYTDTQYF. The CDR3 region has the DNA TGCAGTGCTAGTGAACGGGGATACACAGATACGCAGTATTTT.

This rearrangement joins TRBV9 to TRBJ1-1; D not certain. The germline CDR1 and CDR2 sequences are SGDLS and YYNGEE. V lost 6 bases and J lost 3, with 12 bases in between. This CDR3 has 13 amino acids. The CDR3 spells CASNRDADTEAFF. The CDR3 DNA reads TGTGCCAGCAACCGCGATGCGGACACTGAAGCTTTCTTT.

The chain is built from TRBV2 and TRBJ1-1; no clear D gene. The CDR3 consists of 14 residues. The germline gives CDR1 SNHLY, CDR2 FYNNEI. Deletions cut 1 base from V and 5 bases from J, with 11 bases between. For the CDR3, the DNA is TGTGCCAGCAGTGAAGGAGTGGGTTGGACTGAAGCTTTCTTT. Protein product: CASSEGVGWTEAFF.

J is TRBJ1-4 and V is TRBV7-9; no clear D. This CDR3 comprises 17 residues. The germline V gene encodes CDR1 SEHNR and CDR2 FQNEAQ (reference sequence). Trimming pared 1 base from V and 8 bases from J, leaving 20 bases between. CDR3 in DNA: TGTGCCAGCAGCTTAGTGATTGGGCGAAACAGTGGGGAAAAACTGTTTTTT. This sequence encodes CASSLVIGRNSGEKLFF.

Note on this clonotype: An end of the junction differs from the germline gene, which may be a read error. The rearrangement uses TRBV6-2 or TRBV6-3 and TRBJ1-5, with D unclear. CDR3 size: 12 residues. Germline V gene sequence: CDR1 MNHEY, CDR2 SVGEGT. The CDR3 DNA sequence: TGTGCCAGCAGTTACACCGGTCAGCCACAGCATTTT. Protein: CASSYTGQPQHF.

Only a few counts were recorded for this clonotype. The chain links TRBV3-1 to TRBJ2-3; 9 bases match TRBD1. The CDR3 runs 16 residues. Germline values: CDR1 LGHDT, CDR2 YNNKEL (reference sequence). The V and J ends lost 1 base and 5 bases, in that order; junction bases with no gene match: 7. The CDR3 region is CASSQGRDRVRDTQYF. The DNA for the CDR3 is TGTGCCAGCAGCCAAGGTCGGGACAGGGTGAGAGATACGCAGTATTTT.

The V call is TRBV21-1, the J call TRBJ2-3. TRBV21-1 is classified as a pseudogene. This CDR3 contains 15 residues. CDR3 in amino acids: CASSNLSFPRDTQYF. In nucleotides, the CDR3 is TGTGCCAGCAGCAATTTGTCGTTTCCCAGGGATACGCAGTATTTT.

The genes are TRBV29-1 and TRBJ2-4; no reliable D call. This CDR3 region has 11 residues. V gave up 6 bases and J gave up 8 bases, with 11 bases separating them. Germline CDR1 reads SQVTM; CDR2 reads ANQGSEA. CDR3 DNA: TGCAGCGTAGCTGACGGTTACATTCAGTACTTC. Translated, it gives CSVADGYIQYF. Together with reference TRBV29-1 and TRBJ2-4, the CDR3 gives the full variable domain: SAVISQKPSRDICQRGTSLTIQCQVDSQVTMMFWYRQQPGQSLTLIATANQGSEATYESGFVIDKFPISRPNLTFSTLTVSNMSPEDSSIYLCSVADGYIQYFGAGTRLSVL.

The rearrangement links TRBV29-1 to TRBJ2-3; a weak D match, TRBD1 (6 bases). V was shortened by 4 bases and J by 4 bases, with 15 bases between the two germline ends. Per the germline V gene, CDR1 is SQVTM and CDR2 is ANQGSEA. This CDR3 is 14 amino acids long. The CDR3 is CSVVWAGAADTQYF. The CDR3 coding sequence is TGCAGCGTTGTATGGGCAGGGGCGGCAGATACGCAGTATTTT.

This clonotype was seen a few times. This sequence joins TRBV7-9 and TRBJ2-4; 10 positions match TRBD1. The CDR3 covers 19 residues. Germline-derived CDR1 and CDR2 are SEHNR and FQNEAQ (reference sequence). Unmatched junction bases numbered 19, after V lost 4 bases and J lost 7 bases. CDR3 protein: CASSSRQGATGGPLNIQYF. The CDR3 DNA is TGTGCCAGCAGCTCTAGACAGGGGGCGACGGGCGGCCCTCTTAACATTCAGTACTTC.

This clonotype was observed a few times. V and J are TRBV21-1 and TRBJ1-3; the DNA was not used to check the table's D call, TRBD1. TRBV21-1 is labeled a pseudogene. The CDR3 loop spans 21 amino acids. In DNA form, the CDR3 reads TGTGCCAGCAGCGAAAGTTCGGGCCCCCTAAGGGTTGGGTTTTCTGGAAACACCATATATTTT. It specifies CASSESSGPLRVGFSGNTIYF.

This clonotype was seen a few times. The chain joins TRBV7-9 to TRBJ1-4; perhaps TRBD1 as D (6 bases). There are 16 residues in the CDR3. V gave up 1 base and J gave up 7 bases, with 16 bases separating them. Germline V gene lookup returns CDR1 SEHNR and CDR2 FQNEAQ (reference sequence). The CDR3 bases are TGTGCCAGCAGCTTAGTGGGGGGCAGTCGGCCTGAAAAACTGTTTTTT. Protein: CASSLVGGSRPEKLFF. Using reference TRBV7-9 and TRBJ1-4 for the parts outside the CDR3, the full variable domain is DTGVSQNPRHKITKRGQNVTFRCDPISEHNRLYWYRQTLGQGPEFLTYFQNEAQLEKSRLLSDRFSAERPKGSFSTLEIQRTEQGDSAMYLCASSLVGGSRPEKLFFGSGTQLSVL.

In its sample, this clonotype was seen a few times. This sequence joins TRBV13 and TRBJ1-1; D unresolved. Trimming removed 3 bases from V and 7 bases from J, with 9 bases in between. This CDR3 spans 12 amino acids. Germline V gene sequence: CDR1 PRHDT, CDR2 FYEKMQ (reference sequence). As DNA, the CDR3 is TGTGCCAGCAGCTTCGCCGGGATTGAAGCTTTCTTT. This gives the protein CASSFAGIEAFF.

In its sample, this clonotype was seen a few times. The chain has TRBV7-9 and TRBJ2-5; 7 bases map to TRBD2. There are 12 residues in the CDR3. Germline trimming cut 4 bases from V and 10 bases from J; bases unmatched to any gene: 6. Germline V gene sequence: CDR1 SEHNR, CDR2 FQNEAQ (reference sequence). This CDR3 reads CASSSVIAGQYF. The CDR3 bases are TGTGCCAGCAGCTCAGTAATAGCGGGCCAGTACTTC.

Here the CDR3 reads CASSPWDSSYEQYF. The CDR3 coding sequence is TGTGCCAGCAGTCCTTGGGACAGCTCCTACGAGCAGTACTTC. J is TRBJ2-5 and V is TRBV28, with 7 positions matching TRBD1. The J call is in doubt because the DNA end fits TRBJ2-7 better. CDR1 and CDR2 (germline): MDHEN, SYDVKM. The length of the CDR3 is 14 residues.

A remark on this clonotype: Sequence at one end of the junction differs from germline and may be a read error. The rearrangement uses TRBV5-6 and TRBJ2-1, with D unclear. This CDR3 region has 14 residues. The V gene's germline CDR1 is SGHDT and CDR2 YYEEEE. The CDR3: CASSLELLGNEQFF. In DNA form, the CDR3 reads TGTGCTAGCAGCTTGGAACTATTAGGCAATGAGCAGTTCTTC.

The chain couples TRBV12-5 to TRBJ2-7, with D maybe TRBD1 (6 bases). There are 14 residues in the CDR3. Germline CDR1 reads LGHNT; CDR2 reads FRNRAP. The V gene lost 6 bases and the J gene lost 1 base, with 13 bases spanning the gap. In nucleotides, the CDR3 is TGTGCTAGTGGCTTACAGGGATTATCCTACGAGCAGTACTTC. This gives the protein CASGLQGLSYEQYF. The full variable domain, with the rest looked up from reference TRBV12-5 and TRBJ2-7, is DARVTQTPRHKVTEMGQEVTMRCQPILGHNTVFWYRQTMMQGLELLAYFRNRAPLDDSGMPKDRFSAEMPDATLATLKIQPSEPRDSAVYFCASGLQGLSYEQYFGPGTRLTVT.

This clonotype was observed a few times. V usage is TRBV4-1 and J usage is TRBJ2-7, with D perhaps being TRBD1 or TRBD2 (6 bases each). V was shortened by 1 base and J by 6 bases, with 16 bases between the two germline ends. This CDR3 comprises 15 residues. CDR1 is MGHRA and CDR2 is YSYEKL in the germline V gene. CDR3 protein: CASSQGVSRGPEQYF. DNA for the CDR3: TGCGCCAGCAGCCAAGGAGTGAGTCGGGGGCCCGAGCAGTACTTC.

In DNA, the CDR3 is TGCAGTGCTGGAGGATCGGCCTACGAGCAGTACTTC. It is translated as CSAGGSAYEQYF. The chain employs TRBV20-1 and TRBJ2-5; possibly TRBD2 for D (5 bases). The J call may be wrong; the DNA end is better matched by TRBJ2-7. The germline V gene encodes CDR1 DFQATT and CDR2 SNEGSKA (reference sequence). This CDR3 has 12 residues.

This chain links TRBV20-1 with TRBJ2-5, with D unresolved. Germline V gene sequence: CDR1 DFQATT, CDR2 SNEGSKA (reference sequence). V lost 3 bases to trimming and J lost 1 base, with 6 bases between them. This CDR3 is built from 12 residues. This CDR3 reads CSASAVQETQYF. CDR3 bases: TGCAGTGCTAGCGCGGTCCAAGAGACCCAGTACTTC.

This clonotype showed up just a few times. The rearrangement joins TRBV12-3 or TRBV12-4 to TRBJ2-5, with D perhaps given as TRBD1 or TRBD2 (5 bases each). The CDR3 totals 13 residues. The germline V and J ends were trimmed by 6 bases and 10 bases, with 18 bases remaining between them. CDR3 residues: CASSLGTPRFQYF. In DNA, the CDR3 is TGTGCCAGCAGCCTCGGGACCCCACGTTTCCAGTACTTC.

This chain links TRBV6-6 with TRBJ2-5, with a weak D call TRBD1 (5 bases). Between the trimmed V and J ends, which lost 4 bases and 1 base, there was a span of 10 bases. The germline V gene has CDR1 MNHNY and CDR2 SVGAGI (reference sequence). The CDR3 totals 14 residues. The CDR3 sequence is CASSSDRIQETQYF. As DNA, the CDR3 is TGTGCCAGCAGTTCCGACAGAATCCAAGAGACCCAGTACTTC.

This clonotype was seen only a few times. J is TRBJ1-5 and V is TRBV7-2; the D gene is possibly TRBD1 (6 bases). This CDR3 is 13 amino acids long. CDR1 is SGHTA and CDR2 is FQGNSA in the germline V gene. Trimming took 5 bases from V and 7 from J, leaving 12 bases between them. The CDR3 is CASSLDSRQPQHF. The CDR3 bases are TGTGCCAGCAGCCTGGACAGTCGACAGCCCCAGCATTTT.